Below, one T cell receptor (beta chain) is given with its context. The antigen is not known. These data originate in a study of cytomegalovirus exposure and HLA in healthy donors. About the study: The 110 million or so unique TCR beta sequences, from about 170 million T cells, were found by an earlier analysis.

V was pared by 0 bases and J by 10 bases, with 3 bases of the junction left unmatched. Germline loops: CDR1 SGHRS, CDR2 YFSETQ. The CDR3 covers 13 residues. This PCR relied on a set of 60 Vbeta primers and 13 Jbeta primers. TCRdb's copy holds only in-frame clones and misses some; the assay was immunoSEQ multiplex PCR. This repertoire includes 65,000 to 90,000 clones. Regarding the study as a whole: For most TCR beta V segments, an earlier analysis put the productive rate at about 90% or about 30% of the time.

The chain combines TRBV5-1 with TRBJ1-1; TRBD1 matches 10 bases. The receptor was derived from a female donor in good health and CMV-seropositive. The sequenced sample consisted of PBMCs. In DNA form, the CDR3 reads TGCGCCAGCAGCTTGGGGACAGGGGGAACAGCTTTCTTT. It is translated as CASSLGTGGTAFF. Complete variable domain (other parts from reference TRBV5-1 and TRBJ1-1): KAGVTQTPRYLIKTRGQQVTLSCSPISGHRSVSWYQQTPGQGLQFLFEYFSETQRNKGNFPGRFSGRQFSNSRSEMNVSTLELGDSALYLCASSLGTGGTAFFGQGTRLTVV.